This is a list of T cell receptor beta chains from one sample in a study of blood T cells in healthy people across ages. TCRdb redid the calling of the 5' RACE reads with MiXCR, one entry per CDR3 protein. The sample lists roughly 860,000 distinct CDR3 sequences, 62% occurring once. Specimen: blood. The source is a man aged 30-40 years in good health. The CDR3 runs from the conserved cysteine through the conserved F or W. The order of the fields is CDR3 protein, CDR3 DNA, clone size, D gene, J gene, V gene. The D gene is left open where the match is weak. For some rows the clone size is stated as once, few or many, or as a class when expanded; others skip it.

CDR3: CAWDRGYGYTF
DNA: TGTGCCTGGGACAGGGGGTATGGCTACACCTTC
size: .
D: TRBD1
J: TRBJ1-2
V: TRBV30

CDR3: CSARDRASYEQFF
DNA: TGCAGTGCTAGGGACAGGGCATCCTACGAGCAGTTCTTC
size: .
D: TRBD1
J: TRBJ2-1
V: TRBV20-1

CDR3: CASSSGQGHTQYF
DNA: TGTGCCAGCAGTTCCGGACAGGGGCATACGCAGTATTTT
size: .
D: TRBD1
J: TRBJ2-3
V: TRBV27

CDR3: CASSSWALAGQETQFF
DNA: TGTGCCAGCAGCTCCTGGGCACTAGCGGGACAAGAGACCCAGTTCTTC
size: .
D: TRBD2
J: TRBJ2-1
V: TRBV7-8

CDR3: CASSLAAGGRDTQYF
DNA: TGTGCCAGCAGCTTGGCCGCGGGGGGCAGAGATACGCAGTATTTT
size: .
D: TRBD2
J: TRBJ2-3
V: TRBV5-4

CDR3: CASSLPVANTEAFF
DNA: TGTGCCAGCAGTCTCCCGGTTGCGAACACTGAAGCTTTCTTT
size: .
D: .
J: TRBJ1-1
V: TRBV28

CDR3: CTSSQVSGHEQFF
DNA: TGTACCAGCAGCCAAGTCAGCGGACATGAGCAGTTCTTC
size: .
D: .
J: TRBJ2-1
V: TRBV3-1

CDR3: CASSQQLGAFPNEQFF
DNA: TGCGCCAGCAGCCAGCAACTAGGAGCATTTCCCAATGAGCAGTTCTTC
size: .
D: .
J: TRBJ2-1
V: TRBV4-3

CDR3: CASSPLEYATQYF
DNA: TGTGCCAGCAGTCCACTAGAGTATGCGACCCAGTACTTC
size: .
D: .
J: TRBJ2-5
V: TRBV6-2/TRBV6-3

CDR3: CASSSNRGKEKLFF
DNA: TGTGCCAGCAGTTCCAACAGGGGTAAAGAAAAACTGTTTTTT
size: .
D: TRBD1
J: TRBJ1-4
V: TRBV12-3/TRBV12-4

CDR3: CASSLAGAPEQFF
DNA: TGCGCCAGCAGCTTGGCGGGCGCCCCTGAGCAGTTCTTC
size: .
D: .
J: TRBJ2-1
V: TRBV5-1

CDR3: CASSLDSQLAKNIQYF
DNA: TGTGCCAGCAGCTTGGACAGTCAACTAGCCAAAAACATTCAGTACTTC
size: .
D: .
J: TRBJ2-4
V: TRBV7-8

CDR3: CASSRERPGELFF
DNA: TGTGCCAGCAGCCGGGAGAGGCCCGGGGAGCTGTTTTTT
size: .
D: .
J: TRBJ2-2
V: TRBV11-3

CDR3: CSVEWRLQETQYF
DNA: TGCAGCGTTGAGTGGCGACTACAAGAGACCCAGTACTTC
size: .
D: .
J: TRBJ2-5
V: TRBV29-1

CDR3: CSANHPEASSYNEQFF
DNA: TGCAGTGCTAACCATCCTGAGGCAAGCTCCTACAATGAGCAGTTCTTC
size: .
D: .
J: TRBJ2-1
V: TRBV20-1

CDR3: CASSSRGSGGATDTQYF
DNA: TGTGCCAGCAGCTCCCGGGGTAGCGGGGGTGCCACAGATACGCAGTATTTT
size: .
D: TRBD2
J: TRBJ2-3
V: TRBV11-2

CDR3: CASSLGPGGFYEQYF
DNA: TGTGCCAGCAGCTTGGGGCCAGGGGGTTTCTACGAGCAGTACTTC
size: .
D: TRBD1
J: TRBJ2-7
V: TRBV5-5

CDR3: CASSYSIGRFYEQYF
DNA: TGTGCCAGCAGTTACTCGATCGGCAGGTTCTACGAGCAGTACTTC
size: few
D: .
J: TRBJ2-7
V: TRBV6-5